By share, the clone carrying this TCR beta chain counts as medium-sized (0.01 to 0.1%). Its specificity is not known. The sample originates from a study of T cells in localized non-small cell lung cancer. Whole-study findings and limits: Uninvolved neighboring lung showed the greatest T cell clonality, exceeding tumor. Longer overall survival was associated with a higher density of T cells in the blood. Because sequencing included only one region (of the tumor), heterogeneity remains possible. Detection in adjacent lung was observed for a median around 50 of the top 100 tumor clones.

TCRdb keeps only in-frame clones here, not all; method: immunoSEQ multiplex PCR. The table lists roughly 1,600 clones, roughly 25% of them singletons. Trimming at V came to 4 bases and at J to 5 bases, leaving 13 bases not matched to a gene. Germline CDR1 MNHGY, CDR2 SAAAGT. This CDR3 contains 17 residues. The chain is built from TRBV6-8 and TRBJ2-1; 8 bases map to TRBD1. This TCR was recovered from a male donor aged 60 or over with stage II squamous cell lung carcinoma. Sequenced here: lung tumor tissue, sampled before any cancer treatment. DNA for the CDR3: TGTGCCAGCAGTTTCATTCAGGGGGCGATGGGAAACAATGAGCAGTTCTTC. Its protein product is CASSFIQGAMGNNEQFF.